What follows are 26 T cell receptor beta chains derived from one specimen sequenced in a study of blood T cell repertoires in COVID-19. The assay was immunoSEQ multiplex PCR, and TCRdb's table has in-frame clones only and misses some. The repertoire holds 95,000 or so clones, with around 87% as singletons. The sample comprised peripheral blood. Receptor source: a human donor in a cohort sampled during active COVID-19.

This CDR3 reads CASSPGQQDQPQHF. The CDR3 nucleotides are TGTGCCAGCAGCCCGGGACAGCAGGATCAGCCCCAGCATTTT. The chain recombines TRBV7-9 with TRBJ1-5, with 7 bases matching TRBD1. Unmatched junction bases numbered 6, after V lost 5 bases and J lost 5 bases. The CDR3 sequence is 14 residues long. Germline V gene sequence: CDR1 SEHNR, CDR2 FQNEAQ (reference sequence).

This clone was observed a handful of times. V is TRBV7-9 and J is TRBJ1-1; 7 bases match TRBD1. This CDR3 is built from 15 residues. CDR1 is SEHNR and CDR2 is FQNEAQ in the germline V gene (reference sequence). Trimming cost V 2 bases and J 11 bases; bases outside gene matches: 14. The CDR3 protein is CASSLSSPQGGKAFF. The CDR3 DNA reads TGTGCCAGCAGCTTATCCTCCCCTCAGGGGGGCAAGGCTTTCTTT.

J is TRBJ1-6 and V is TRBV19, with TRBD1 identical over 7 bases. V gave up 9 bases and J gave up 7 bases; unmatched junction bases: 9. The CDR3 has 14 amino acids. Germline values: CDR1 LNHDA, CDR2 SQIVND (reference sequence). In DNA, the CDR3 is TGTGCCAGCGCCGACAGGGCCGGCAATTCACCCCTCCACTTT. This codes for CASADRAGNSPLHF.

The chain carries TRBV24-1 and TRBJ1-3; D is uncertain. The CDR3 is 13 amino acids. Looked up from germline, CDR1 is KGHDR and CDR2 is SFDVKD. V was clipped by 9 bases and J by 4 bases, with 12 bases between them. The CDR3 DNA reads TGTGCCACCGCCACGGGAGTCGGAAACACCATATATTTT. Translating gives CATATGVGNTIYF.

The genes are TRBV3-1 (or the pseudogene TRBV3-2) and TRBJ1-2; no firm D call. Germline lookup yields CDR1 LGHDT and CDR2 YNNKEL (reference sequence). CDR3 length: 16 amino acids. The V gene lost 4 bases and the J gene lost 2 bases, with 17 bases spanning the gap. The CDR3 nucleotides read TGTGCCAGCAGCCCATTCGGTTGGAGAGCAAACTATGGCTACACCTTC. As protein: CASSPFGWRANYGYTF.

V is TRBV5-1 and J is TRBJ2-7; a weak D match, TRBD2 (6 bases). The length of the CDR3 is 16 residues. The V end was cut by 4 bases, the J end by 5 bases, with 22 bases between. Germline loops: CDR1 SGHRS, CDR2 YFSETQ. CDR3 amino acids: CASSLKEGPLVHEQYF. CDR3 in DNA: TGCGCCAGCAGCCTCAAGGAGGGGCCTTTAGTCCACGAGCAGTACTTC.

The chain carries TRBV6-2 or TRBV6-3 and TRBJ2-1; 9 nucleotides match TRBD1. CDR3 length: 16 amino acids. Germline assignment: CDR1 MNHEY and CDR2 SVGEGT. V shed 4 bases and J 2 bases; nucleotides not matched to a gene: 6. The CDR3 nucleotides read TGTGCCAGCAGTTCGGCCGGGACAGGGACCTACAATGAGCAGTTCTTC. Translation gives CASSSAGTGTYNEQFF.

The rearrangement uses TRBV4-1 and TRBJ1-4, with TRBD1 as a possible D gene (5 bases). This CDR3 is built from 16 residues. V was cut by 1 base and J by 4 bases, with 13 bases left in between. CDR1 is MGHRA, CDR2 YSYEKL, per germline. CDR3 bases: TGCGCCAGCAGCCAAGTAGGGGCACTAATTAATGAAAAACTGTTTTTT. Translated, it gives CASSQVGALINEKLFF.

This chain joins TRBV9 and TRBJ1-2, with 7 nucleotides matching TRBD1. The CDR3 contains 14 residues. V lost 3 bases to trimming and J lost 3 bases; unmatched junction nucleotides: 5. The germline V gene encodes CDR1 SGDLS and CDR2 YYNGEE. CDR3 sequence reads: CASSADQGDYGYTF. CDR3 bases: TGTGCCAGCAGCGCCGATCAGGGGGACTATGGCTACACCTTC.

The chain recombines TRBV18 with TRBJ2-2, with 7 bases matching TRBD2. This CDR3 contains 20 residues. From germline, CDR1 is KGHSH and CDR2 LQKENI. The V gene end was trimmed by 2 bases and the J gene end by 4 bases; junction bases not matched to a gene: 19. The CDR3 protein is CASSPSLRDYLFKGTGELFF. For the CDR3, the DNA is TGTGCCAGCTCACCATCCTTAAGGGACTATCTCTTCAAGGGCACCGGGGAGCTGTTTTTT.

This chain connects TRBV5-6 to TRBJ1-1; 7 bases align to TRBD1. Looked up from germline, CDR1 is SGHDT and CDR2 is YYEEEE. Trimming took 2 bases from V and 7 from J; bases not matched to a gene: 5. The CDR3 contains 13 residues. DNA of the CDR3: TGTGCCAGCAGCTTACAGGGGTTGGTTGAAGCTTTCTTT. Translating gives CASSLQGLVEAFF.

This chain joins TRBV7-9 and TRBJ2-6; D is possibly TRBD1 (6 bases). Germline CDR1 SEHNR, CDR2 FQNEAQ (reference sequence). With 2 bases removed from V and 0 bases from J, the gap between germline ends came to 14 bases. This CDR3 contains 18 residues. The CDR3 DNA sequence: TGTGCCAGCAGCTTATCCGCAGGGGCCAACTCTGGGGCCAACGTCCTGACTTTC. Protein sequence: CASSLSAGANSGANVLTF.

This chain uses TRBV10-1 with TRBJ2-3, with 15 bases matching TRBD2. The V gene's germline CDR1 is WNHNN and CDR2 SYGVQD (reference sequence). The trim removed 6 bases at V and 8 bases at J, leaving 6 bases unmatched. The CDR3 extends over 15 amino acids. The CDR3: CASSGTSGGQGTQYF. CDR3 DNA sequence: TGCGCCAGCAGCGGGACTAGCGGGGGGCAAGGTACGCAGTATTTT.

The DNA of the CDR3 is TGTGCCAGCAGCTCCGAGGAGGGTCAGCCCCAGCATTTT. Translated, it gives CASSSEEGQPQHF. The genes are TRBV7-3 and TRBJ1-5; D unresolved. The germline CDR1 and CDR2 sequences are SGHTA and FQGTGA. V gave up 4 bases and J gave up 6 bases, with 10 bases separating them. The CDR3 totals 13 residues.

The CDR3 sequence is CASGLAEPYEQYF. Written as DNA, the CDR3 is TGTGCTAGTGGTCTAGCGGAACCCTACGAGCAGTACTTC. The chain has TRBV12-5 and TRBJ2-7, with TRBD2 identical over 7 bases. Germline V gives CDR1 LGHNT, CDR2 FRNRAP. This CDR3 is 13 amino acids long. J gave up 2 bases and V 5 bases, and 3 bases lay outside the gene matches.

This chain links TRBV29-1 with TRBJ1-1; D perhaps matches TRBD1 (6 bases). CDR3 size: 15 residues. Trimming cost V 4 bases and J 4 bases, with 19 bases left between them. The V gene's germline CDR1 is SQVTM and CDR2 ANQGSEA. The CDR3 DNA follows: TGCAGCGTTGTCGGGGCCGGGGGGCGCGGCACTGAAGCTTTCTTT. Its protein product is CSVVGAGGRGTEAFF.

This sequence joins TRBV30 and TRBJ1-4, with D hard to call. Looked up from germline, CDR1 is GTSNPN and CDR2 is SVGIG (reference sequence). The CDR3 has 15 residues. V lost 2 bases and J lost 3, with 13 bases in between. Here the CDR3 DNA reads TGTGCCTGGAGTAGTCTCACACCAGCTAATGAAAAACTGTTTTTT. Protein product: CAWSSLTPANEKLFF.

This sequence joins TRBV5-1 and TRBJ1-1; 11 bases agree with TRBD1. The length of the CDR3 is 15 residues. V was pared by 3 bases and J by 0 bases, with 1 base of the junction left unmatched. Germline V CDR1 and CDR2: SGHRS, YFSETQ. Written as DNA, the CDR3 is TGCGCCAGCAGCTGGACAGGGGGCATGAACACTGAAGCTTTCTTT. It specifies CASSWTGGMNTEAFF.

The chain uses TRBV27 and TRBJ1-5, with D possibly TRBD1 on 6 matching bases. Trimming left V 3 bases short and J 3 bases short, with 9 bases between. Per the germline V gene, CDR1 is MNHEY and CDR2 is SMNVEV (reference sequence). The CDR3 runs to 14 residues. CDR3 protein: CASSLGAPNQPQHF. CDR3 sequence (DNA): TGTGCCAGCAGTTTGGGGGCGCCCAATCAGCCCCAGCATTTT.

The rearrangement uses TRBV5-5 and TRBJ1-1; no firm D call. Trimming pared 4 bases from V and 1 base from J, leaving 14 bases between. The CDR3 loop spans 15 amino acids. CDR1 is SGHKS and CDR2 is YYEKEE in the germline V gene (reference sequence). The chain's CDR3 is CASSVIEGRNTEAFF. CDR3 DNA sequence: TGTGCCAGCAGCGTTATCGAGGGTCGGAACACTGAAGCTTTCTTT.

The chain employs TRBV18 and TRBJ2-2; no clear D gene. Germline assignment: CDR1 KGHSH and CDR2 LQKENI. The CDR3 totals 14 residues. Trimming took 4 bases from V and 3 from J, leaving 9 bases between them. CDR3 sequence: CASSLRQDTGELFF. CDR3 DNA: TGTGCCAGCTCACTTCGGCAGGACACCGGGGAGCTGTTTTTT.

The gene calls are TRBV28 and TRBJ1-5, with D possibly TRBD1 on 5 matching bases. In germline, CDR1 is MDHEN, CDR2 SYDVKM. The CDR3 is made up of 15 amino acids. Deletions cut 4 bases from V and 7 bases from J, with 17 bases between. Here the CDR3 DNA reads TGTGCCAGCAGTTCCGCGGGAGGGGTAGACCAGCCCCAGCATTTT. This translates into CASSSAGGVDQPQHF.

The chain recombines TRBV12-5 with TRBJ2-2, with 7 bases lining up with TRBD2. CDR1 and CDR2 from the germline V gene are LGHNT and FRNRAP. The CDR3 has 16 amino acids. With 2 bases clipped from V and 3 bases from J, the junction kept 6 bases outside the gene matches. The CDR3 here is CASGLRAGVDTGELFF. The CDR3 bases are TGTGCTAGTGGTTTGAGGGCGGGGGTGGACACCGGGGAGCTGTTTTTT. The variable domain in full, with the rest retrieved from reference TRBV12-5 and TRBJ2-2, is DARVTQTPRHKVTEMGQEVTMRCQPILGHNTVFWYRQTMMQGLELLAYFRNRAPLDDSGMPKDRFSAEMPDATLATLKIQPSEPRDSAVYFCASGLRAGVDTGELFFGEGSRLTVL.

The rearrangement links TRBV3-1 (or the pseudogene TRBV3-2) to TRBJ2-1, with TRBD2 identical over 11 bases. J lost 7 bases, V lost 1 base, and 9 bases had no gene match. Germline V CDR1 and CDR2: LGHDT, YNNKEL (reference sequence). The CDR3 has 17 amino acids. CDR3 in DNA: TGTGCCAGCAGCCAAGGGGCCCTAGCGGGGGGAGGTAATGAGCAGTTCTTC. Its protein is CASSQGALAGGGNEQFF.

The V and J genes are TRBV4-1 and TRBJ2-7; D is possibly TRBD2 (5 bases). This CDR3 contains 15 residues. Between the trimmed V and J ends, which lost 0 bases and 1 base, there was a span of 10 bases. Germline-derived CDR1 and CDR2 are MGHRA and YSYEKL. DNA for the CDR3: TGCGCCAGCAGCCAAGATTCCCTAGCATCCTACGAGCAGTACTTC. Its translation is CASSQDSLASYEQYF.

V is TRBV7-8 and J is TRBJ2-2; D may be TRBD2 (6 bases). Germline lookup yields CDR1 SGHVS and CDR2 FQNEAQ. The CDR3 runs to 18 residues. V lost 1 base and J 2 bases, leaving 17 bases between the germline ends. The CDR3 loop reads CASSLGAGKAGNTGELFF. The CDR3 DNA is TGTGCCAGCAGCTTAGGGGCAGGGAAAGCGGGTAACACCGGGGAGCTGTTTTTT.